These 22 T cell receptor beta chains share one sample of origin, sequenced in a study of blood T cells in healthy people across ages. Primed by a sample-barcoded 5' primer and a J-beta primer mix, a second PCR proceeded for 7 to 11 cycles. In TCRdb, the 5' RACE reads were re-called with MiXCR into one record per CDR3 protein. The table records over 600,000 distinct CDR3 sequences, less than 45% of them present only once. The specimen sequenced was blood. The source of these receptors is a man older than 75 in good health.

This clonotype appeared a single time. The CDR3 protein is CASSLTWTDGIQYF. CDR3 DNA: TGTGCCAGCAGCTTAACGTGGACAGATGGCATTCAGTACTTC. The chain recombines TRBV6-5 with TRBJ2-4; perhaps TRBD1 as D (6 bases). This CDR3 spans 14 amino acids. The V gene lost 6 bases and the J gene lost 9 bases, with 18 bases spanning the gap. CDR1 is MNHEY, CDR2 SVGAGI, per germline.

This clonotype was seen a few times. V is TRBV3-1 and J is TRBJ2-5, with a tentative D call TRBD1 (5 bases). Germline V gene lookup returns CDR1 LGHDT and CDR2 YNNKEL (reference sequence). Trimming left V 1 base short and J 1 base short, with 16 bases between. The CDR3 consists of 17 residues. The CDR3 DNA sequence: TGTGCCAGCAGCCAAGTAGCCTGGGGCAGAACCCAAGAGACCCAGTACTTC. It encodes CASSQVAWGRTQETQYF.

The chain uses TRBV6-5 and TRBJ2-7; possibly TRBD1 for D (6 bases). CDR3 length: 15 amino acids. V shed 5 bases and J shed 4 bases, with 18 bases lying between them. The germline gives CDR1 MNHEY, CDR2 SVGAGI. CDR3 protein: CASSIRGDRRYEQYF. The CDR3 DNA reads TGTGCCAGCAGTATCCGTGGAGACAGGCGGTACGAGCAGTACTTC.

The rearrangement links TRBV6-1 to TRBJ1-4, with a weak D call TRBD1 (6 bases). Germline CDR1 and CDR2: MNHNS and SASEGT. Trimming removed 3 bases from V and 0 bases from J, with 8 bases in between. This CDR3 is built from 15 residues. CDR3 coding DNA: TGTGCCAGCAGTGACAGGGGATCAACTAATGAAAAACTGTTTTTT. It specifies CASSDRGSTNEKLFF.

This clonotype was found a few times. This rearrangement joins TRBV25-1 to TRBJ2-1; TRBD2 matches 9 bases. The DNA end is more similar to TRBJ2-7, so the J call may be wrong. The CDR3 is 16 residues long. Germline CDR1 and CDR2: MGHDK and SYGVNS. CDR3: CASSDHGTSRYNEQYF. CDR3 nucleotides: TGTGCCAGCAGTGACCATGGGACTAGCCGTTACAATGAGCAGTACTTC.

The chain has TRBV5-1 and TRBJ2-1, with D perhaps assigned TRBD1 or TRBD2 (5 bases each). This CDR3 is 16 amino acids long. V was pared by 4 bases and J by 7 bases, with 21 bases between. CDR1 and CDR2 from the germline V gene are SGHRS and YFSETQ. Written as DNA, the CDR3 is TGCGCCAGCAGCACTACCCCGGGACGAGTCTTAAATGAGCAGTTCTTC. Amino acid sequence: CASSTTPGRVLNEQFF.

This clonotype turned up a few times. The chain uses TRBV29-1 and TRBJ2-7; 11 bases align to TRBD1. CDR3 size: 15 residues. The ends lost 2 bases at V and 7 bases at J; junction bases unmatched: 10. Germline V gene data show CDR1 as SQVTM and CDR2 as ANQGSEA. The CDR3 DNA reads TGCAGCGTTGAAATTTACGGACAGGGGGCCGGAGAGCAGTACTTC. Its translation is CSVEIYGQGAGEQYF.

This clonotype came up a few times. The chain has TRBV30 and TRBJ2-1, with D perhaps given as TRBD1 or TRBD2 (5 bases each). CDR1 GTSNPN and CDR2 SVGIG come from the germline V gene (reference sequence). The CDR3 totals 12 residues. The CDR3 protein is CARGVGRNEQFF. Here the CDR3 DNA reads TGTGCTAGGGGAGTCGGACGGAATGAGCAGTTCTTC.

This clonotype has more than one count but fewer than ten. The CDR3 protein is CASSLARVRQETQYF. The CDR3 DNA follows: TGTGCCAGCAGCTTAGCGCGTGTTAGACAAGAGACCCAGTACTTC. This chain connects TRBV7-2 to TRBJ2-5, with unresolved D. This CDR3 has 15 residues. Per germline, CDR1 SGHTA and CDR2 FQGNSA. The V end was cut by 0 bases, the J end by 2 bases, with 10 bases between.

The sample holds many counts of this clonotype. V is TRBV6-2 or TRBV6-3 and J is TRBJ1-5, with no clear D. The CDR3 runs 12 residues. The V and J ends lost 6 bases and 2 bases respectively, with 5 bases between them. Germline CDR1 MNHEY, CDR2 SVGEGT. CDR3 sequence: CASRDGNQPQHF. The CDR3 DNA follows: TGTGCCAGCAGAGATGGCAATCAGCCCCAGCATTTT.

The chain has TRBV19 and TRBJ1-6; TRBD1 is a possible D gene (5 bases). This CDR3 has 15 amino acids. Germline CDR1 reads LNHDA; CDR2 reads SQIVND (reference sequence). The V gene lost 3 bases and the J gene lost 6 bases, with 12 bases spanning the gap. The CDR3 reads CASSMGWTTNSPLHF. CDR3 sequence (DNA): TGTGCCAGTAGTATGGGGTGGACAACTAATTCACCCCTCCACTTT.

The chain combines TRBV24-1 with TRBJ2-7; TRBD1 matches 7 bases. Germline CDR1 KGHDR, CDR2 SFDVKD. V lost 3 bases and J lost 7; bases outside the gene matches: 11. The CDR3 spans 15 residues. CDR3 bases: TGTGCCACCAGTGATCGGGGACAGCCCTACAATGAGCAGTACTTC. Its protein product is CATSDRGQPYNEQYF.

This chain uses TRBV3-1 with TRBJ2-1; possibly TRBD2 for D (6 bases). Per the germline V gene, CDR1 is LGHDT and CDR2 is YNNKEL (reference sequence). The CDR3 is made up of 17 amino acids. V was clipped by 5 bases and J by 7 bases, with 24 bases between them. CDR3 DNA: TGTGCCAGCAGCTCCCGTCCCCTTAGCGGAGGCTTTAATGAGCAGTTCTTC. Its protein product is CASSSRPLSGGFNEQFF.

J is TRBJ1-4 and V is TRBV7-2; D gene uncertain. The CDR3 spans 16 residues. Looked up from germline, CDR1 is SGHTA and CDR2 is FQGNSA. V shed 1 base and J shed 0 bases, with 9 bases lying between them. CDR3 sequence: CASSLGELATNEKLFF. The CDR3 DNA reads TGTGCCAGCAGCTTAGGAGAGTTAGCAACTAATGAAAAACTGTTTTTT.

This clonotype has only a few counts. The chain is built from TRBV7-9 and TRBJ2-1; 10 positions match TRBD2. CDR1 is SEHNR and CDR2 is FQNEAQ in the germline V gene (reference sequence). Trimming took 3 bases from V and 5 from J; bases not matched to a gene: 4. The CDR3 sequence is 15 residues long. CDR3 amino acids: CASSLTSGRHNEQFF. CDR3 bases: TGTGCCAGCAGCTTGACTAGCGGGCGACACAATGAGCAGTTCTTC.

This chain joins TRBV20-1 and TRBJ2-3; D is possibly TRBD2 (6 bases). Germline V CDR1 and CDR2: DFQATT, SNEGSKA (reference sequence). CDR3 length: 16 amino acids. V lost 1 base to trimming and J lost 2 bases, with 16 bases between them. The CDR3 loop is CSARGGWDSFTDTQYF. The CDR3 DNA follows: TGCAGTGCTAGAGGGGGTTGGGACTCATTCACAGATACGCAGTATTTT.

V gene TRBV6-5 combines with J gene TRBJ1-2; 11 bases map to TRBD1. The J segment lost 5 bases and the V segment lost 2 bases, leaving 1 base of the junction unmatched. Germline V lookup: CDR1 MNHEY, CDR2 SVGAGI. There are 14 residues in the CDR3. The CDR3 sequence is CASSYGQGAYGYTF. CDR3 DNA sequence: TGTGCCAGCAGTTACGGACAGGGGGCTTATGGCTACACCTTC.

This clonotype has just a few counts. The CDR3 reads CASSQDSQASEAFF. In nucleotides, the CDR3 is TGTGCCAGCAGCCAAGATTCACAGGCCAGTGAAGCTTTCTTT. This rearrangement joins TRBV4-2 to TRBJ1-1; maybe TRBD1 (5 bases). Germline V gives CDR1 LGHNA, CDR2 YNFKEQ. Trimming stripped 0 bases from V and 7 bases from J, with 12 bases between. This CDR3 is 14 amino acids long.

V and J are TRBV4-3 and TRBJ2-1; a weak D match, TRBD1 (6 bases). V lost 0 bases to trimming and J lost 4 bases, with 19 bases between them. The CDR3 length is 18 residues. CDR1 LGHNA and CDR2 YSLEER come from the germline V gene. CDR3 nucleotides: TGCGCCAGCAGCCAAGATGGGCTCGGACAGTTAAGGTACAATGAGCAGTTCTTC. Translation gives CASSQDGLGQLRYNEQFF.

The chain is built from TRBV20-1 and TRBJ1-5, with 9 bases matching TRBD1. CDR1 is DFQATT and CDR2 is SNEGSKA in the germline V gene (reference sequence). Losses at the gene ends were 7 bases for V and 4 bases for J; bases not matched to a gene: 17. The length of the CDR3 is 17 residues. The DNA of the CDR3 is TGCAGTGTTGGGGGACAGGGTGTCCTGAGCTCAAATCAGCCCCAGCATTTT. It encodes CSVGGQGVLSSNQPQHF.

The genes are TRBV20-1 and TRBJ2-4, with TRBD2 matching 9 bases. The end of the DNA is better explained by TRBJ2-7, so the J call may be wrong. Germline assignment: CDR1 DFQATT and CDR2 SNEGSKA (reference sequence). This CDR3 is 16 amino acids long. CDR3 region: CSAREPRKAGGYEQYF. CDR3 nucleotides: TGCAGTGCTAGGGAGCCCCGAAAAGCGGGGGGTTACGAGCAGTACTTC.

CDR3 sequence: CSADPDSPWGGYTF. The CDR3 DNA reads TGCAGTGCTGACCCTGACAGTCCCTGGGGAGGCTACACCTTC. This chain links TRBV20-1 with TRBJ1-2; D may be TRBD1 (5 bases). The V gene lost 5 bases and the J gene lost 8 bases, with 21 bases spanning the gap. The CDR3 contains 14 residues. Germline V gene data show CDR1 as DFQATT and CDR2 as SNEGSKA (reference sequence).